This TCR beta chain was observed in a study of response to subunit inactivated influenza vaccine. The CDR3 loop spans 12 amino acids. V was pared by 4 bases and J by 5 bases, with 7 bases between. CDR1 SGHDT and CDR2 YYEEEE come from the germline V gene. Via MiXCR, TCRdb re-called the RT-PCR reads, giving one row per CDR3 protein. The table lists about half a million distinct CDR3 sequences, around 8% of them singletons. The source is a man between 50 and 69 years old who received an inactivated influenza vaccine. The rearrangement links TRBV5-6 to TRBJ2-1, with D uncertain. This material consisted of PBMCs from blood, taken roughly 24 months after vaccination. The CDR3 coding sequence is TGTGCCAGCAGCCGCGGCCACAATGAGCAGTTCTTC. It translates to CASSRGHNEQFF.